The clone carrying this T cell receptor beta chain was found many times. Its cognate antigen is unknown. This sample was taken from a study of human T cells and chemical hapten exposure. Study summary: A patient group, mainly female, showed alopecia areata, totalis or universalis.

Study results and caveats: With DPC sensitization, TCRs exceeding 1 in 1000 frequency showed no change.

Individual cDNA molecules (in the library) carried attached unique molecular identifiers. Via MiXCR, TCRdb re-called the RACE reads, giving one row per CDR3 protein. The sample lists 71,000 or so distinct CDR3 sequences; around 9.5% were seen once. Specified time point: patch test 1, 2 weeks after DPC sensitization. Treatment here: therapeutic diphenylcyclopropenone sensitization with weekly scalp DPC. Researchers extracted total RNA from unfractionated whole blood. V shed 5 bases, J shed 2 bases, and the junction held 13 bases outside the gene matches. This CDR3 spans 17 amino acids. From germline, CDR1 is SQVTM and CDR2 ANQGSEA.

The chain recombines TRBV29-1 with TRBJ2-1; 9 bases line up with TRBD2. The sample in question was whole blood, obtained in connection with sensitization to the hapten diphenylcyclopropenone (DPC). This receptor was obtained from a middle-aged woman with alopecia areata. Some clones in this sample may be carry-over from other donors' samples. The CDR3 DNA follows: TGCAGCGTTATGACTAGCGGAGCCCAGGTAACCTACAATGAGCAGTTCTTC. Translated: CSVMTSGAQVTYNEQFF.